A selection of T cell receptor beta chains follows, all from one sample in a study of blood T cells in healthy people across ages. TCRdb re-called the 5' RACE reads with MiXCR, one entry per CDR3 protein. The sample lists about 690,000 distinct CDR3 sequences, 40% to 50% occurring once. Sequenced material: blood. All receptors come from a man at least 80 years old in good health. Each CDR3 is given with its conserved first and last residue. A D gene is named only where the DNA matches it firmly. Part of the rows lack a size; the others show once, few, many or a class for expanded clones.

D gene,J gene,V gene,clone size,CDR3 length,CDR3 DNA,CDR3 protein
NA,TRBJ2-7,TRBV7-2,many,13,TGTGCCAGCAGCGTGAGTCCTACCTACGAGCAGTACTTC,CASSVSPTYEQYF
NA,TRBJ2-7,TRBV29-1,few,14,TGCAGCGTTACCAACCAAGGGAAGTCCTACGAGCAGTACTTC,CSVTNQGKSYEQYF
TRBD2,TRBJ2-1,TRBV20-1,NA,14,TGCAGTGCTTTTGTTAGCGGGAGATTTTATGAGCAGTTCTTC,CSAFVSGRFYEQFF
NA,TRBJ2-5,TRBV3-1,once,14,TGTGCCAACAGCCAAGATGGGCGGCAAGAGACCCAGTACTTC,CANSQDGRQETQYF
NA,TRBJ2-5,TRBV7-9,once,15,TGTGCCAGCAGCTTAGACGGTAGGGGATCGGAGACCCAGTACTTC,CASSLDGRGSETQYF
NA,TRBJ2-7,TRBV2,NA,14,TGTGCCAGCAGTGAATGGATAAAGGCCGACGAGCAGTACTTC,CASSEWIKADEQYF
TRBD1,TRBJ2-7,TRBV29-1,NA,13,TGCAGCGTTAAAGGACAGGGCCCCTTGGGGCAGTACTTC,CSVKGQGPLGQYF
TRBD2,TRBJ2-5,TRBV10-3,once,15,TGTGCCATCAGTGAGTCGTGGGGGAGGGGAGAGACCCAGTACTTC,CAISESWGRGETQYF
NA,TRBJ1-2,TRBV6-5,NA,12,TGTGCCAGCAGTGATCCGGGACGTGGCTACACCTTC,CASSDPGRGYTF
NA,TRBJ2-1,TRBV12-3/TRBV12-4,few,15,TGTGCCAGCAGTTTAGTGCAGGGAGGCGGCGCTGAGCAGTTCTTC,CASSLVQGGGAEQFF
TRBD1,TRBJ2-7,TRBV6-6,NA,14,TGTGCCAGCAGTTCCCCGGGACAGTCCCTCGAGCAGTACTTC,CASSSPGQSLEQYF